The 28 T cell receptor beta chains presented below share a single source sample, sequenced in a study of T cell repertoires in cytomegalovirus infection. Each CDR3 protein is one row after TCRdb ran MiXCR on the reads. The repertoire includes roughly 69,000 distinct CDR3 sequences, less than 30% of them detected once, and 45% to 75% sits in the top ten. Their target antigens are unknown. The source was CD8+ T cells from cultured PBMCs, collected from culture after CMV antigen stimulation. Source of these receptors: a human donor in good health (CMV status not recorded). Some clones in this sample may be carry-over from other donors' samples.

The rearrangement links TRBV7-6 to TRBJ1-5, with TRBD1 as a possible D gene (5 bases). Germline assignment: CDR1 SGHVS and CDR2 FNYEAQ. V gave up 3 bases and J gave up 6 bases, with 9 bases separating them. This CDR3 has 13 amino acids. CDR3 residues: CASSLGTSQPQHF. DNA of the CDR3: TGTGCCAGCAGCTTGGGGACGAGTCAGCCCCAGCATTTT.

The gene calls are TRBV7-9 and TRBJ1-1, with a tentative D call TRBD1 (5 bases). The V and J ends lost 1 base and 1 base respectively, with 7 bases between them. The germline gives CDR1 SEHNR, CDR2 FQNEAQ (reference sequence). This CDR3 contains 14 residues. The DNA of the CDR3 is TGTGCCAGCAGCTTAGGCGGGACGAACACTGAAGCTTTCTTT. Protein product: CASSLGGTNTEAFF.

This chain joins TRBV7-2 and TRBJ2-7; a weak D match, TRBD1 (5 bases). This CDR3 has 12 amino acids. Germline lookup yields CDR1 SGHTA and CDR2 FQGNSA. V shed 11 bases and J shed 4 bases, with 15 bases lying between them. CDR3 DNA: TGTGCCGACAGCCCGCAGAGTTACGAGCAGTACTTC. Protein: CADSPQSYEQYF.

V usage is TRBV7-2 and J usage is TRBJ2-1; TRBD2 aligns across 7 bases. This CDR3 has 14 residues. Germline V lookup: CDR1 SGHTA, CDR2 FQGNSA. V trimming: 5 bases; J trimming: 7 bases; junction bases outside the gene matches: 8. CDR3 nucleotide sequence: TGTGCCAGCAGCCCATGGGGGGGAGGGAATGAGCAGTTCTTC. Translation gives CASSPWGGGNEQFF.

This clonotype was recorded at least ten times. The chain employs TRBV19 and TRBJ1-1; a weak D match, TRBD1 (5 bases). V shed 5 bases and J shed 6 bases, with 16 bases lying between them. Germline lookup yields CDR1 LNHDA and CDR2 SQIVND (reference sequence). CDR3 length equals 14 residues. The CDR3 DNA reads as TGTGCCAGTAGTTTTCAGGGTAGTAGCCCTGAAGCTTTCTTT. This encodes CASSFQGSSPEAFF.

This clonotype appeared a few times. CDR3 nucleotides: TGCAGTGCTAGAGAAGAGGGACTCGGCTACGAGCAGTACTTC. This sequence encodes CSAREEGLGYEQYF. This rearrangement joins TRBV20-1 to TRBJ2-7; weak D call: TRBD2 (6 bases). The ends were cut back, 0 bases at V and 3 bases at J, with 12 bases in the middle. Germline V gene lookup returns CDR1 DFQATT and CDR2 SNEGSKA (reference sequence). The CDR3 has 14 residues.

The chain uses TRBV5-1 and TRBJ1-2, with D perhaps TRBD1 (6 bases). Germline CDR1 reads SGHRS; CDR2 reads YFSETQ. This CDR3 contains 14 residues. The V and J ends lost 0 bases and 7 bases respectively, with 13 bases between them. The CDR3 region has the DNA TGCGCCAGCAGCTTGGACAGGGATGGAGGTGGCTACACCTTC. The encoded protein is CASSLDRDGGGYTF.

The rearrangement uses TRBV10-3 and TRBJ2-2; D is unclear. V dropped 0 bases and J dropped 6 bases, with 14 bases sitting between them. CDR3 length equals 16 residues. Per germline, CDR1 ENHRY and CDR2 SYGVKD. The CDR3 DNA reads TGTGCCATCAGTGAGTCATGGATTCCTTCTCCCGGGGAGCTGTTTTTT. It translates to CAISESWIPSPGELFF.

The table lists this clonotype with many counts. The V call is TRBV6-2 or TRBV6-3, the J call TRBJ1-5, with TRBD1 as a possible D gene (6 bases). Per germline, CDR1 MNHEY and CDR2 SVGEGT. CDR3 length equals 18 residues. Trimming took off 6 bases at V and 5 bases at J, with 26 bases between the two ends. The CDR3 sequence is CASSRGGRAGAVHQPQHF. CDR3 sequence (DNA): TGTGCCAGCAGCCGAGGCGGCCGGGCAGGGGCCGTCCATCAGCCCCAGCATTTT.

This clonotype showed up just a few times. Its ends do not fully match the called genes, so a read error is possible. V usage is TRBV7-7 and J usage is TRBJ2-7; perhaps D is TRBD1 or TRBD2 (5 bases each). CDR3 length: 13 residues. Germline V gene lookup returns CDR1 SSHAT and CDR2 FNYEAQ (reference sequence). The CDR3 DNA follows: TGTGCTAGCAGCTTTGGACTGGGGGACGAGCAGTACTTC. It yields the protein CASSFGLGDEQYF.

The chain joins TRBV3-1 to TRBJ1-4, with 7 bases lining up with TRBD1. V dropped 4 bases and J dropped 5; count of bases not matched to a gene: 7. The germline gives CDR1 LGHDT, CDR2 YNNKEL (reference sequence). CDR3 length: 15 amino acids. In DNA form, the CDR3 reads TGTGCCAGCAGCCCCCTCGGGACAGAGAATGAAAAACTGTTTTTT. Amino acid sequence: CASSPLGTENEKLFF.

CDR3 in DNA: TGTGCCAGCAGCCCGGGGGGGAGGGATTGGAACACTGAAGCTTTCTTT. As protein: CASSPGGRDWNTEAFF. J is TRBJ1-1 and V is TRBV7-6, with a weak D call TRBD1 (5 bases). The germline V gene has CDR1 SGHVS and CDR2 FNYEAQ. The CDR3 is 16 residues long. V lost 5 bases, J lost 1 base, and 17 bases lay in between.

The chain joins TRBV12-3 or TRBV12-4 to TRBJ2-1, with unresolved D. This CDR3 comprises 14 residues. Between the trimmed V and J ends, which lost 5 bases and 5 bases, there was a span of 13 bases. In DNA, the CDR3 is TGTGCCAGCAGTGCCCCGAAAAATGACAATGAGCAGTTCTTC. Amino acids: CASSAPKNDNEQFF.

CDR3 in DNA: TGTGCCAGTAGTTCCAGGGACCTTGAAGAGCAGTTCTTC. This encodes CASSSRDLEEQFF. The V gene is TRBV19, the J gene TRBJ2-1; D possibly uses TRBD1 or TRBD2 (5 bases each). Germline V gene sequence: CDR1 LNHDA, CDR2 SQIVND (reference sequence). The CDR3 runs to 13 residues. Trimming removed 5 bases at V and 10 bases at J, with 15 bases between.

In its sample, this clonotype was seen a few times. The chain employs TRBV7-4 and TRBJ2-5; TRBD2 aligns across 10 bases. The CDR3 totals 14 residues. V trimming: 7 bases; J trimming: 4 bases; junction bases outside the gene matches: 6. Germline-derived CDR1 and CDR2 are SGHVT and SQSDAQ. CDR3 in amino acids: CASIDSGRIETQYF. The CDR3 DNA follows: TGTGCCAGCATCGATAGCGGGAGGATAGAGACCCAGTACTTC.

This clonotype appeared many times. This chain joins TRBV7-2 and TRBJ2-7, with D possibly matching TRBD2 (7 bases). CDR3 length: 13 residues. Looked up from germline, CDR1 is SGHTA and CDR2 is FQGNSA. Trimming removed 8 bases from V and 2 bases from J, with 13 bases in between. The CDR3 protein is CASWGGGAYEQYF. The CDR3 DNA sequence: TGTGCCAGCTGGGGCGGGGGCGCCTACGAGCAGTACTTC.

This clonotype was seen many times. The chain employs TRBV7-6 and TRBJ2-1, with 10 bases lining up with TRBD1. This CDR3 is built from 17 residues. V shed 1 base and J 4 bases; nucleotides not matched to a gene: 7. The V gene's germline CDR1 is SGHVS and CDR2 FNYEAQ. This chain's CDR3 is CASSLETGGAGYNEQFF. For the CDR3, the DNA is TGTGCCAGCAGCTTAGAGACAGGGGGCGCGGGGTACAATGAGCAGTTCTTC.

This clonotype has a handful of counts. The chain links TRBV6-6 to TRBJ2-3; 9 bases are shared with TRBD2. Trimming cost V 3 bases and J 6 bases; bases outside gene matches: 7. Germline V gene data show CDR1 as MNHNY and CDR2 as SVGAGI (reference sequence). This CDR3 spans 15 amino acids. CDR3 protein: CASSYPAGGEDTQYF. The CDR3 DNA is TGTGCCAGCAGTTATCCAGCGGGGGGTGAGGATACGCAGTATTTT.

This clonotype was found a few times. The genes are TRBV7-8 and TRBJ2-5; TRBD2 agrees at 10 bases. The CDR3 consists of 18 residues. The trim removed 1 base at V and 4 bases at J, leaving 12 bases unmatched. Germline lookup yields CDR1 SGHVS and CDR2 FQNEAQ. CDR3 coding DNA: TGTGCCAGCAGCTTAGAACTAGCGGGGACTATTCGGAGAGAGACCCAGTACTTC. Encoded protein: CASSLELAGTIRRETQYF.

About this clonotype: An end of the junction does not agree with germline; a read error may underlie this. The chain employs TRBV19 and TRBJ2-2, with 8 bases matching TRBD1. Germline V lookup: CDR1 LNHDA, CDR2 SQIVND (reference sequence). The CDR3 length is 16 residues. CDR3 region: CAGSILGQVNTGELFF. Here the CDR3 DNA reads TGTGCCGGTAGTATTCTGGGACAGGTTAACACCGGGGAGCTGTTTTTT.

CDR3 residues: CASSLGDGSYYGYTF. Written as DNA, the CDR3 is TGTGCCAGCAGCTTAGGCGACGGAAGTTACTATGGCTACACCTTC. V is TRBV7-9 and J is TRBJ1-2; D gene ambiguous. V shed 1 base and J shed 3 bases, with 12 bases lying between them. This CDR3 comprises 15 residues. Germline values: CDR1 SEHNR, CDR2 FQNEAQ (reference sequence). Variable domain in full (rest from reference TRBV7-9 and TRBJ1-2): DTGVSQNPRHKITKRGQNVTFRCDPISEHNRLYWYRQTLGQGPEFLTYFQNEAQLEKSRLLSDRFSAERPKGSFSTLEIQRTEQGDSAMYLCASSLGDGSYYGYTFGSGTRLTVV.

This clonotype was found a few times. The chain uses TRBV7-6 and TRBJ2-5; TRBD1 matches 10 bases. The CDR3 length is 16 residues. The trim removed 4 bases at V and 1 base at J, leaving 6 bases unmatched. Germline CDR1 reads SGHVS; CDR2 reads FNYEAQ. CDR3 sequence (DNA): TGTGCCAGCAGCTCACTAGGGACAGGGGTCCAAGAGACCCAGTACTTC. Translation gives CASSSLGTGVQETQYF.

To note about this clonotype: At one boundary the junction diverges from the germline segment, which might be a read error. The V gene is TRBV11-2, the J gene TRBJ2-1, with TRBD2 as a possible D gene (6 bases). CDR1 and CDR2 from the germline V gene are SGHAT and FQNNGV. This CDR3 comprises 16 residues. CDR3 protein: CVSSLTPPREKNEQFF. The CDR3 bases are TGTGTCAGCAGCTTGACCCCCCCCCGGGAGAAGAATGAGCAGTTCTTC. Full variable domain (outside the CDR3, taken from reference TRBV11-2 and TRBJ2-1): EAGVAQSPRYKIIEKRQSVAFWCNPISGHATLYWYQQILGQGPKLLIQFQNNGVVDDSQLPKDRFSAERLKGVDSTLKIQPAKLEDSAVYLCVSSLTPPREKNEQFFGPGTRLTVL.

This clonotype was detected only a few times. J is TRBJ2-3 and V is TRBV20-1; D may be TRBD1 (6 bases). The CDR3 totals 16 residues. From germline, CDR1 is DFQATT and CDR2 SNEGSKA (reference sequence). V was pared by 6 bases and J by 0 bases, with 19 bases between. The CDR3 protein is CSAGPRDTSSTDTQYF. For the CDR3, the DNA is TGCAGTGCAGGTCCCCGGGACACTTCTAGCACAGATACGCAGTATTTT.

This clonotype has only a few counts. At one boundary the junction diverges from the germline segment, which might be a read error. The V and J genes are TRBV7-9 and TRBJ1-2; tentatively, D is TRBD1 (5 bases). This CDR3 contains 12 residues. Germline CDR1 reads SEHNR; CDR2 reads FQNEAQ (reference sequence). The CDR3 loop is CASSFPTGDLCF. The CDR3 DNA is TGTGCCAGCAGCTTCCCGACCGGGGACTTATGCTTC.

The rearrangement joins TRBV7-6 to TRBJ2-5; no clear D. The CDR3 consists of 13 residues. The V and J ends lost 5 bases and 5 bases respectively, with 12 bases between them. CDR1 and CDR2 from the germline V gene are SGHVS and FNYEAQ. The CDR3, as DNA: TGTGCCAGCAGCGTAAGACTGGGGGAGACCCAGTACTTC. Its protein is CASSVRLGETQYF.

This clonotype was picked up a small number of times. The V gene is TRBV12-3 or TRBV12-4, the J gene TRBJ2-6; D gene uncertain. The CDR3 extends over 14 amino acids. Trimming removed 6 bases from V and 0 bases from J, with 6 bases in between. CDR3 bases: TGTGCCAGCAGGGTCGACTCTGGGGCCAACGTCCTGACTTTC. This codes for CASRVDSGANVLTF.

This clonotype was counted a single time. The J gene is TRBJ2-7, the V gene TRBV27; 9 bases are a match to TRBD1. The ends lost 6 bases at V and 6 bases at J; junction bases unmatched: 9. The germline CDR1 and CDR2 sequences are MNHEY and SMNVEV (reference sequence). This CDR3 has 14 amino acids. CDR3 protein: CASSSGTGKAEQYF. For the CDR3, the DNA is TGTGCCAGCAGCTCCGGGACAGGGAAGGCCGAGCAGTACTTC.